These 2 T cell receptor beta chains were all obtained from the same sample, sequenced in a study of siplizumab effects on memory and regulatory T cells. TCRdb keeps only in-frame clones here, not all; method: immunoSEQ multiplex PCR. The sample consists of tens of thousands of clones, 70% to 90% of them appearing once. The sample comprised memory CD4+ T cells sorted from blood. These receptors were collected from a human donor in good health.

The chain joins TRBV27 to TRBJ2-1, with D perhaps matching TRBD2 (6 bases). The CDR3 loop spans 14 amino acids. Germline CDR1 MNHEY, CDR2 SMNVEV (reference sequence). With 6 bases removed from V and 12 bases from J, the gap between germline ends came to 21 bases. The CDR3 sequence: CASSGFSGLLRQFF. The CDR3 DNA follows: TGTGCCAGCAGCGGGTTTAGCGGCCTCCTACGGCAGTTCTTC.

The rearrangement joins TRBV9 to TRBJ2-5, with 9 bases matching TRBD2. The CDR3 length is 14 residues. The ends lost 0 bases at V and 9 bases at J; junction bases unmatched: 6. Germline V lookup: CDR1 SGDLS, CDR2 YYNGEE. The chain's CDR3 is CASSVGGTSSAQYF. CDR3 sequence (DNA): TGTGCCAGCAGCGTAGGGGGGACTAGCTCGGCCCAGTACTTC.